One and the same sample provided the 6 T cell receptor beta chains below, sequenced in a study of Graves' ophthalmopathy and Graves' hyperthyroidism. Using RNA transcripts, the TCR beta CDR3 regions were amplified. Amplification began with first-round RT-PCR using HTBI primers, then second-round multiplex PCR was performed. TCRdb re-analysed the multiplex PCR reads in MiXCR, keeping a single row per CDR3 protein. The data hold 600,000 to 650,000 distinct CDR3 sequences, with about a fifth observed a single time. Sequenced sample: peripheral blood. These receptors came from a woman under 30 with stable Graves' hyperthyroidism. Some clones in this sample may be carry-over from other donors' samples.

At least ten counts were recorded for this clonotype. V usage is TRBV7-7 and J usage is TRBJ2-5; D is perhaps TRBD1 (6 bases). CDR3 length: 14 amino acids. Germline lookup yields CDR1 SSHAT and CDR2 FNYEAQ (reference sequence). V shed 5 bases and J shed 4 bases, with 14 bases lying between them. The CDR3 bases are TGTGCCAGCAGCAAACCAGGGGTGGCAGAGACCCAGTACTTC. Protein product: CASSKPGVAETQYF.

This clonotype was observed a handful of times. A much larger clone is a single base away; this may be a read error. CDR3: CASSEQDSHLHF. CDR3 sequence (DNA): TGTGCCAGCAGTGAACAGGATTCACACCTCCACTTT. The J gene is TRBJ1-6, the V gene TRBV28; perhaps TRBD1 as D (5 bases). This CDR3 comprises 12 residues. Germline CDR1 and CDR2: MDHEN and SYDVKM. The full variable domain, with the rest looked up from reference TRBV28 and TRBJ1-6, is DVKVTQSSRYLVKRTGEKVFLECVQDMDHENMFWYRQDPGLGLRLIYFSYDVKMKEKGDIPEGYSVSREKKERFSLILESASTNQTSMYLCASSEQDSHLHFGNGTRLTVT.

This clonotype was counted at least ten times. This chain uses TRBV6-5 with TRBJ2-7, with D hard to call. Per the germline V gene, CDR1 is MNHEY and CDR2 is SVGAGI. V was trimmed by 2 bases and J by 6 bases, leaving 11 bases between them. CDR3 size: 13 residues. The CDR3 protein is CASSYGPSAEQYF. The CDR3 DNA is TGTGCCAGCAGTTACGGGCCCTCCGCCGAGCAGTACTTC.

This clonotype was counted ten times or more. The chain uses TRBV5-1 and TRBJ2-5; D perhaps matches TRBD2 (6 bases). V shed 3 bases and J shed 5 bases, with 14 bases lying between them. Germline loops: CDR1 SGHRS, CDR2 YFSETQ. CDR3 length: 14 residues. The CDR3 DNA sequence: TGCGCCAGCAGCTCAACACAGGCGGGGGAGACCCAGTACTTC. Amino acid sequence: CASSSTQAGETQYF.

This clonotype was observed a single time. CDR3 residues: CASSNPGTNQPQHF. The CDR3 region has the DNA TGTGCCAGCAGCAACCCAGGCACCAATCAGCCCCAGCATTTT. The chain uses TRBV28 and TRBJ1-5, with unresolved D. With 6 bases removed from V and 3 bases from J, the gap between germline ends came to 12 bases. Germline values: CDR1 MDHEN, CDR2 SYDVKM. The CDR3 sequence is 14 residues long.

This clonotype was detected ten times or more. The J gene is TRBJ2-7, the V gene TRBV6-1; D uncertain. V lost 7 bases to trimming and J lost 10 bases, with 23 bases between them. The CDR3 runs to 14 residues. Germline CDR1 MNHNS, CDR2 SASEGT. CDR3 in amino acids: CASIRDGSSRKQYF. DNA of the CDR3: TGTGCCAGCATCAGAGATGGATCGTCGAGAAAACAGTACTTC.